These T cell receptor beta chains were read from a single sample in a study of blood T cell repertoires in COVID-19. Libraries were prepared by immunoSEQ multiplex PCR; TCRdb keeps only in-frame clonotypes and omits some of them. The table includes some 200,000 clones, more than 70% detected once. Sample: peripheral blood. The receptor source for this set is a man in his fifties or sixties with COVID-19, enrolled during active disease. The CDR3 runs from the conserved cysteine through the conserved F or W. A D gene is named only where the DNA matches it firmly. Clone size is shown for a subset of rows, as once, few, many or a class of expanded clone.

V gene: TRBV28; clone size: NA; D gene: NA; J gene: TRBJ2-3; CDR3 DNA: TGTGCCAGCAGGCGGACATTAAACACAGATACGCAGTATTTT; CDR3 protein: CASRRTLNTDTQYF
V gene: TRBV14; clone size: NA; D gene: NA; J gene: TRBJ1-1; CDR3 DNA: TGTGCCAGCAGCCAAGCTCGGCAGCGGAACACTGAAGCTTTCTTT; CDR3 protein: CASSQARQRNTEAFF
V gene: TRBV15; clone size: NA; D gene: TRBD2; J gene: TRBJ2-5; CDR3 DNA: TGTGCCACCGCCCGGGAGGGAGCGGGGGAGACCCAGTACTTC; CDR3 protein: CATAREGAGETQYF
V gene: TRBV28; clone size: NA; D gene: TRBD2; J gene: TRBJ2-1; CDR3 DNA: TGTGCCAGCAGCACCAGCGGGACTAGCGGGGACAATGAGCAGTTCTTC; CDR3 protein: CASSTSGTSGDNEQFF
V gene: TRBV4-2; clone size: few; D gene: NA; J gene: TRBJ1-3; CDR3 DNA: TGTGCCAGCAGCCAAGGGGCAGGCTCTGGAAACACCATATATTTT; CDR3 protein: CASSQGAGSGNTIYF
V gene: TRBV12-3/TRBV12-4; clone size: NA; D gene: NA; J gene: TRBJ2-7; CDR3 DNA: TGTGCCAGCAGTCCCCCGGGCGAGCAGTACTTC; CDR3 protein: CASSPPGEQYF
V gene: TRBV5-8; clone size: once; D gene: TRBD1; J gene: TRBJ1-1; CDR3 DNA: TGTGCCAGCAGCTGGGACAGGGGGTTGGGAGTGAACACTGAAGCTTTCTTT; CDR3 protein: CASSWDRGLGVNTEAFF
V gene: TRBV4-2; clone size: NA; D gene: TRBD1; J gene: TRBJ1-2; CDR3 DNA: TGTGCCAGCAGCCAATTCGGGACAGGGAATGATGATGGCTACACCTTC; CDR3 protein: CASSQFGTGNDDGYTF
V gene: TRBV2; clone size: NA; D gene: TRBD1; J gene: TRBJ1-2; CDR3 DNA: TGTGCCAGCAGGATGGGGACAGGGGGTGGCTACACCTTC; CDR3 protein: CASRMGTGGGYTF
V gene: TRBV6-2/TRBV6-3; clone size: few; D gene: TRBD1; J gene: TRBJ1-1; CDR3 DNA: TGTGCCAGCAGTTACCGCGTGGGACAGGACGGACCTAACACTGAAGCTTTCTTT; CDR3 protein: CASSYRVGQDGPNTEAFF
V gene: TRBV27; clone size: NA; D gene: NA; J gene: TRBJ1-5; CDR3 DNA: TGTGCCAGCAGTGCCTCTCAGGTGTCGCCCCAGCATTTT; CDR3 protein: CASSASQVSPQHF
V gene: TRBV3-1/TRBV3-2; clone size: NA; D gene: NA; J gene: TRBJ2-2; CDR3 DNA: TGTGCCAGCAGTACCAGGGGGGCGTACACCGGGGAGCTGTTTTTT; CDR3 protein: CASSTRGAYTGELFF
V gene: TRBV24-1; clone size: NA; D gene: TRBD1; J gene: TRBJ2-2; CDR3 DNA: TGTGCCACCAGTGATGGGACAGGGGGGACTCCTAACACCGGGGAGCTGTTTTTT; CDR3 protein: CATSDGTGGTPNTGELFF
V gene: TRBV11-1; clone size: NA; D gene: TRBD1; J gene: TRBJ2-7; CDR3 DNA: TGTGCCAGCAGCCCAAGGGACAGGCCCCCCTACGAGCAGTACTTC; CDR3 protein: CASSPRDRPPYEQYF
V gene: TRBV7-2; clone size: NA; D gene: TRBD2; J gene: TRBJ2-7; CDR3 DNA: TGTGCCAGCAGCTCCGCCCGAGGGACTAGCGGGGGACACGAGCAGTACTTC; CDR3 protein: CASSSARGTSGGHEQYF
V gene: TRBV6-5; clone size: once; D gene: TRBD2; J gene: TRBJ2-3; CDR3 DNA: TGTGCCAGCAGTCTTCGTGATAGCGGGGTAGATACGCAGTATTTT; CDR3 protein: CASSLRDSGVDTQYF
V gene: TRBV4-3; clone size: NA; D gene: NA; J gene: TRBJ1-3; CDR3 DNA: TGCGCCAGCAGCCAAGGGACAGCTGGAAACACCATATATTTT; CDR3 protein: CASSQGTAGNTIYF
V gene: TRBV4-1; clone size: NA; D gene: TRBD1; J gene: TRBJ2-7; CDR3 DNA: TGCGCCAGCAGCCAAGAAACCGGGACAGACTACGAGCAGTACTTC; CDR3 protein: CASSQETGTDYEQYF
V gene: TRBV24-1; clone size: NA; D gene: NA; J gene: TRBJ2-5; CDR3 DNA: TGTGCCACCAGTGCCGGGACGGCAGGGGCAGAGACCCAGTACTTC; CDR3 protein: CATSAGTAGAETQYF
V gene: TRBV25-1; clone size: NA; D gene: NA; J gene: TRBJ2-1; CDR3 DNA: TGTGCCAGCAGTGAAGTAGCCCAAGAAATGGGTGAGCAGTTCTTC; CDR3 protein: CASSEVAQEMGEQFF
V gene: TRBV7-8; clone size: NA; D gene: NA; J gene: TRBJ2-7; CDR3 DNA: TGTGCCAGCAGCTTAGTTCAAAACGAGCAGTACTTC; CDR3 protein: CASSLVQNEQYF
V gene: TRBV28; clone size: NA; D gene: NA; J gene: TRBJ1-3; CDR3 DNA: TGTGCCAGCAGTTTATGGCAGGGGAAAGGAAACACCATATATTTT; CDR3 protein: CASSLWQGKGNTIYF
V gene: TRBV5-1; clone size: NA; D gene: TRBD2; J gene: TRBJ2-1; CDR3 DNA: TGCGCCAGCAGCTCTGGAGGCGGGAGGGGGTACAATGAGCAGTTCTTC; CDR3 protein: CASSSGGGRGYNEQFF
V gene: TRBV28; clone size: NA; D gene: TRBD2; J gene: TRBJ2-3; CDR3 DNA: TGTGCCAGCAGTCCCCAGCTAGCGGGGGACACAGATACGCAGTATTTT; CDR3 protein: CASSPQLAGDTDTQYF
V gene: TRBV6-6; clone size: NA; D gene: TRBD2; J gene: TRBJ2-5; CDR3 DNA: TGTGCCAGCCGTATCAGGGACTACGAGACCCAGTACTTC; CDR3 protein: CASRIRDYETQYF
V gene: TRBV18; clone size: NA; D gene: NA; J gene: TRBJ2-2; CDR3 DNA: TGTGCCAGCTCACCAATCCAGGGTCGGGACACCGGGGAGCTGTTTTTT; CDR3 protein: CASSPIQGRDTGELFF
V gene: TRBV2; clone size: NA; D gene: TRBD1; J gene: TRBJ1-2; CDR3 DNA: TGTGCCAGCAGTGAGGGACAGGGCGGTGGCTACACCTTC; CDR3 protein: CASSEGQGGGYTF
V gene: TRBV6-5; clone size: NA; D gene: NA; J gene: TRBJ2-7; CDR3 DNA: TGTGCCAGCAGTACTAACCGGGGAGTGAACTACGAGCAGTACTTC; CDR3 protein: CASSTNRGVNYEQYF
V gene: TRBV30; clone size: NA; D gene: TRBD2; J gene: TRBJ2-1; CDR3 DNA: TGTGCCTGGAGGGGGAGGGTCAATGAGCAGTTCTTC; CDR3 protein: CAWRGRVNEQFF
V gene: TRBV5-1; clone size: NA; D gene: TRBD1; J gene: TRBJ1-1; CDR3 DNA: TGCGCCAGCAGCTCCCCGGGACAGGGCACTGAAGCTTTCTTT; CDR3 protein: CASSSPGQGTEAFF
V gene: TRBV7-9; clone size: NA; D gene: TRBD1; J gene: TRBJ2-5; CDR3 DNA: TGTGCCAGCAGCTCCCGACAGGGGGTCCAAGAGACCCAGTACTTC; CDR3 protein: CASSSRQGVQETQYF
V gene: TRBV7-9; clone size: NA; D gene: TRBD1; J gene: TRBJ2-2; CDR3 DNA: TGTGCCAGCAGCTCCGAACAGGGGGCGAACACCGGGGAGCTGTTTTTT; CDR3 protein: CASSSEQGANTGELFF
V gene: TRBV15; clone size: NA; D gene: NA; J gene: TRBJ2-3; CDR3 DNA: TGTGCCACCAGCAGAGTGACGGGAGCTGGGACAGATACGCAGTATTTT; CDR3 protein: CATSRVTGAGTDTQYF
V gene: TRBV25-1; clone size: NA; D gene: NA; J gene: TRBJ1-2; CDR3 DNA: TGTGCCAGCAGTCACCTTGGAGACAGTGGGAACTATGGCTACACCTTC; CDR3 protein: CASSHLGDSGNYGYTF
V gene: TRBV5-1; clone size: NA; D gene: TRBD1; J gene: TRBJ2-1; CDR3 DNA: TGCGCCAGCAGCTTGGGAGACAGGGCTTATTCCAATGAGCAGTTCTTC; CDR3 protein: CASSLGDRAYSNEQFF
V gene: TRBV10-3; clone size: NA; D gene: TRBD1; J gene: TRBJ2-1; CDR3 DNA: TGTGCCATCAGGCAGGGGGCTCAGGGTGAGCAGTTCTTC; CDR3 protein: CAIRQGAQGEQFF
V gene: TRBV19; clone size: NA; D gene: TRBD1; J gene: TRBJ1-1; CDR3 DNA: TGTGCCAGTACCCCGGGACAGACCATGAACACTGAAGCTTTCTTT; CDR3 protein: CASTPGQTMNTEAFF
V gene: TRBV6-5; clone size: NA; D gene: NA; J gene: TRBJ2-3; CDR3 DNA: TGTGCCAGCAGTTCTGGACAGTCAGCAGATACGCAGTATTTT; CDR3 protein: CASSSGQSADTQYF
V gene: TRBV30; clone size: NA; D gene: TRBD1; J gene: TRBJ2-2; CDR3 DNA: TGTGCCTGGACCCGACAGGGGTCCGGGGAGCTGTTTTTT; CDR3 protein: CAWTRQGSGELFF
V gene: TRBV12-3/TRBV12-4; clone size: NA; D gene: NA; J gene: TRBJ2-7; CDR3 DNA: TGTGCCAGCAGCAGACAGCGCTACGAGCAGTACTTC; CDR3 protein: CASSRQRYEQYF
V gene: TRBV7-9; clone size: NA; D gene: NA; J gene: TRBJ2-2; CDR3 DNA: TGTGCCAGCAGCCAGCCACAGACCGGGGAGCTGTTTTTT; CDR3 protein: CASSQPQTGELFF
V gene: TRBV5-6; clone size: NA; D gene: TRBD1; J gene: TRBJ2-7; CDR3 DNA: TGTGCCAGCAGCCGGAGGGGACAGGGAAGTTACGAGCAGTACTTC; CDR3 protein: CASSRRGQGSYEQYF
V gene: TRBV7-3; clone size: once; D gene: NA; J gene: TRBJ2-2; CDR3 DNA: TGTGCCAGCAGCCCATGGGGGGTTAAGACCGGGGAGCTGTTTTTT; CDR3 protein: CASSPWGVKTGELFF
V gene: TRBV9; clone size: NA; D gene: TRBD2; J gene: TRBJ2-3; CDR3 DNA: TGTGCCAGCAGCTCCTCGACTAGCGGGGCTAGCACAGATACGCAGTATTTT; CDR3 protein: CASSSSTSGASTDTQYF
V gene: TRBV25-1; clone size: once; D gene: NA; J gene: TRBJ2-1; CDR3 DNA: TGTGCCAGCAGTCCTGGGGTAGCGGACTCCTACAATGAGCAGTTCTTC; CDR3 protein: CASSPGVADSYNEQFF
V gene: TRBV9; clone size: NA; D gene: TRBD1; J gene: TRBJ1-1; CDR3 DNA: TGTGCCAGCAGCACCAGGACAGGGGGTGACACTGAAGCTTTCTTT; CDR3 protein: CASSTRTGGDTEAFF
V gene: TRBV4-1; clone size: NA; D gene: NA; J gene: TRBJ2-1; CDR3 DNA: TGCGCCAGCAGCCCCCTATGGGCAAACAATGAGCAGTTCTTC; CDR3 protein: CASSPLWANNEQFF
V gene: TRBV3-1/TRBV3-2; clone size: NA; D gene: NA; J gene: TRBJ2-5; CDR3 DNA: TGTGCCAGCAGCCTTGACTCACAAGAGACCCAGTACTTC; CDR3 protein: CASSLDSQETQYF
V gene: TRBV20-1; clone size: NA; D gene: NA; J gene: TRBJ2-3; CDR3 DNA: TGCAGTGTTCGGGGAGTAGATACGCAGTATTTT; CDR3 protein: CSVRGVDTQYF
V gene: TRBV29-1; clone size: NA; D gene: TRBD2; J gene: TRBJ2-3; CDR3 DNA: TGCAGCGTTCCGGCTAGCGGGAGGGCCGGTACAGATACGCAGTATTTT; CDR3 protein: CSVPASGRAGTDTQYF
V gene: TRBV24-1; clone size: once; D gene: TRBD2; J gene: TRBJ2-1; CDR3 DNA: TGTGCCACCAGTGACTCAGCGGGAGTTGGAGAGCAGTTCTTC; CDR3 protein: CATSDSAGVGEQFF
V gene: TRBV19; clone size: few; D gene: TRBD1; J gene: TRBJ1-5; CDR3 DNA: TGTGCCAGTCGCCGGGACAGGAATAGCAATCAGCCCCAGCATTTT; CDR3 protein: CASRRDRNSNQPQHF
V gene: TRBV9; clone size: NA; D gene: NA; J gene: TRBJ1-1; CDR3 DNA: TGTGCCAGCAGCGTAGGGCCGGAGTCTGCGGCTTTCTTT; CDR3 protein: CASSVGPESAAFF
V gene: TRBV6-6; clone size: NA; D gene: TRBD1; J gene: TRBJ2-7; CDR3 DNA: TGTGCCAGCAGTTATTACAGCAGGGGGCGGTCCTACGAGCAGTACTTC; CDR3 protein: CASSYYSRGRSYEQYF
V gene: TRBV6-2/TRBV6-3; clone size: NA; D gene: NA; J gene: TRBJ1-5; CDR3 DNA: TGTGCCAGCAGTTTCACCTCGTCGGGGGGGCATCAGCCCCAGCATTTT; CDR3 protein: CASSFTSSGGHQPQHF
V gene: TRBV30; clone size: NA; D gene: TRBD2; J gene: TRBJ2-3; CDR3 DNA: TGTGCCTGCCCCCAATTCGGCAGCGGGGGCACAGATACGCAGTATTTT; CDR3 protein: CACPQFGSGGTDTQYF
V gene: TRBV6-4; clone size: NA; D gene: NA; J gene: TRBJ2-7; CDR3 DNA: TGTGCCAGCATCTGGGATGGGGGCAGGAATCTTCGGGAGCAGTACTTC; CDR3 protein: CASIWDGGRNLREQYF
V gene: TRBV5-1; clone size: NA; D gene: TRBD1; J gene: TRBJ1-6; CDR3 DNA: TGCGCCAGCAGCGAGGGACAGCCTAATTCACCCCTCCACTTT; CDR3 protein: CASSEGQPNSPLHF
V gene: TRBV7-9; clone size: NA; D gene: TRBD1; J gene: TRBJ1-4; CDR3 DNA: TGTGCCAGCAGCGGGGGACAGCTCAATGAAAAACTGTTTTTT; CDR3 protein: CASSGGQLNEKLFF